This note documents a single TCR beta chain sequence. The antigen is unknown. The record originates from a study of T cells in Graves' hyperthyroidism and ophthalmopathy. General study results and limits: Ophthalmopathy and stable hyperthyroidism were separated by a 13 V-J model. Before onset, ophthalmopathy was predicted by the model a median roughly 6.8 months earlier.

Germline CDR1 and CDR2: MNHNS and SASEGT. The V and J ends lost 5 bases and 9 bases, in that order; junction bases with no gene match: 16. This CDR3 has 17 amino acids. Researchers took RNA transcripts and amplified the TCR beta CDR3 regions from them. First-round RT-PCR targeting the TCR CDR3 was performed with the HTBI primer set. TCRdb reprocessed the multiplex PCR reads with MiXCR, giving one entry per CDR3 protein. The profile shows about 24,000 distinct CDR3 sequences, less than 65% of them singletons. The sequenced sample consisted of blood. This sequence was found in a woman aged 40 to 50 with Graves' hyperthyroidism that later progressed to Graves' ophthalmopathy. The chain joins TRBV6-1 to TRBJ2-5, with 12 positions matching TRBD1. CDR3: CASSLAGQGAGELSQYF. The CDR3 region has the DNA TGTGCCAGCAGTTTAGCGGGACAGGGGGCCGGGGAGCTGTCCCAGTACTTC.